This entry lists 10 T cell receptor beta chains sequenced from one sample in a study of T cell changes during pregnancy in multiple sclerosis. The repertoire was sequenced with immunoSEQ multiplex PCR; TCRdb's copy has only in-frame clones and lacks some. The sample has 65,000 to 80,000 clones; about nine tenths are singletons. Sequencing used peripheral blood, obtained in the third trimester of pregnancy. Receptor source: a female donor with multiple sclerosis, enrolled in a pregnancy study.

The V call is TRBV19, the J call TRBJ2-1; D is unclear. V lost 8 bases, J lost 0 bases, and 11 bases lay in between. Per germline, CDR1 LNHDA and CDR2 SQIVND (reference sequence). The CDR3 is made up of 14 amino acids. For the CDR3, the DNA is TGTGCCAGTGGAATATGGAGCTCCTACAATGAGCAGTTCTTC. The encoded protein is CASGIWSSYNEQFF.

The rearrangement links TRBV7-3 to TRBJ2-7; TRBD2 aligns across 9 bases. J lost 5 bases, V lost 2 bases, and 4 bases had no gene match. This CDR3 spans 14 amino acids. The V gene's germline CDR1 is SGHTA and CDR2 FQGTGA. The CDR3 DNA reads TGTGCCAGCAGCTTAGGACTAGCGATCGACGAGCAGTACTTC. Encoded protein: CASSLGLAIDEQYF.

The chain recombines TRBV5-1 with TRBJ1-4; TRBD1 matches at 8 bases. V shed 4 bases and J 7 bases; nucleotides not matched to a gene: 9. From germline, CDR1 is SGHRS and CDR2 YFSETQ. This CDR3 spans 15 amino acids. CDR3 bases: TGCGCCAGCAGCCCGCATACAGGGGGAGGTGAAAAACTGTTTTTT. It is translated as CASSPHTGGGEKLFF.

The chain combines TRBV7-6 with TRBJ2-1; TRBD2 matches 10 bases. V was pared by 0 bases and J by 7 bases, with 12 bases of the junction left unmatched. This CDR3 comprises 18 residues. Germline V gene sequence: CDR1 SGHVS, CDR2 FNYEAQ. The CDR3 loop reads CASSLATSGHPEGNEQFF. As DNA, the CDR3 is TGTGCCAGCAGCTTAGCGACTAGCGGGCACCCGGAAGGGAATGAGCAGTTCTTC.

The rearrangement links TRBV6-5 to TRBJ2-7; D ambiguous. Trimming pared 5 bases from V and 5 bases from J, leaving 16 bases between. The CDR3 is made up of 14 amino acids. The V gene's germline CDR1 is MNHEY and CDR2 SVGAGI. The CDR3 sequence: CASSPLLLIDEQYF. The DNA of the CDR3 is TGTGCCAGCAGTCCCCTCTTATTAATCGACGAGCAGTACTTC.

This chain uses TRBV10-2 with TRBJ2-1; 7 bases match TRBD2. V was pared by 4 bases and J by 12 bases, with 3 bases of the junction left unmatched. The CDR3 is made up of 11 amino acids. Germline CDR1 reads WSHSY; CDR2 reads SAAADI. CDR3 protein: CASSGEGGQFF. The CDR3 DNA sequence: TGCGCCAGCAGTGGGGAGGGTGGGCAGTTCTTC.

The chain has TRBV7-9 and TRBJ2-5, with TRBD1 identical over 7 bases. The CDR3 contains 14 residues. Germline trimming cut 5 bases from V and 3 bases from J; bases unmatched to any gene: 6. Per the germline V gene, CDR1 is SEHNR and CDR2 is FQNEAQ (reference sequence). Here the CDR3 reads CASSVHGTEETQYF. The CDR3 DNA follows: TGTGCCAGCAGCGTGCACGGGACAGAAGAGACCCAGTACTTC.

The chain uses TRBV6-6 and TRBJ1-1, with D possibly matching TRBD1 (5 bases). CDR1 and CDR2 (germline): MNHNY, SVGAGI (reference sequence). Trimming stripped 4 bases from V and 1 base from J, with 13 bases between. There are 15 residues in the CDR3. DNA of the CDR3: TGTGCCAGCAGTTCAACAGGAATTTGGAACACTGAAGCTTTCTTT. Translating it yields CASSSTGIWNTEAFF.

This clone was seen only once. The chain has TRBV27 and TRBJ2-7; D unclear. CDR1 and CDR2 from the germline V gene are MNHEY and SMNVEV (reference sequence). The CDR3 is made up of 14 amino acids. V was trimmed by 2 bases and J by 1 base, leaving 9 bases between them. The CDR3 is CASSLTMESYEQYF. In DNA form, the CDR3 reads TGTGCCAGCAGTTTAACTATGGAGTCCTACGAGCAGTACTTC.

The chain has TRBV25-1 and TRBJ1-2; D is perhaps TRBD1 (5 bases). This CDR3 spans 15 amino acids. Germline loops: CDR1 MGHDK, CDR2 SYGVNS. With 2 bases removed from V and 4 bases from J, the gap between germline ends came to 14 bases. CDR3 residues: CASSEVGGAIYGYTF. The CDR3 DNA reads as TGTGCCAGCAGTGAAGTAGGAGGGGCCATCTATGGCTACACCTTC.